What follows are 8 T cell receptor beta chains derived from one specimen sequenced in a study of T cells after yellow fever vaccination. One entry per CDR3 protein, called by TCRdb with MiXCR from the 5' RACE reads. Of hundreds of thousands of distinct CDR3 sequences listed, about 13% were seen once; the top ten hold roughly an eighth. The input for sequencing was PBMCs, taken on the day of the yellow fever booster vaccination. Receptor source: a man aged 25 to 40 who received the YFV17D yellow fever vaccine.

This clonotype was detected a few times. This chain uses TRBV11-3 with TRBJ2-1, with 9 bases matching TRBD1. Losses at the gene ends were 5 bases for V and 4 bases for J; bases not matched to a gene: 6. The CDR3 loop spans 15 amino acids. CDR1 SGHNT and CDR2 YENEEA come from the germline V gene. CDR3 region: CASSRQGEGYNEQFF. The CDR3, as DNA: TGTGCCAGCAGCCGACAGGGGGAGGGGTACAATGAGCAGTTCTTC.

The chain recombines TRBV11-2 with TRBJ2-3; 9 bases are shared with TRBD1. The length of the CDR3 is 15 residues. Germline CDR1 reads SGHAT; CDR2 reads FQNNGV. Trimming removed 4 bases from V and 4 bases from J; junction bases left unmatched: 6. CDR3 nucleotide sequence: TGTGCCAGCAGCTCCGGACAGGGGAAGTCAGATACGCAGTATTTT. Residues: CASSSGQGKSDTQYF.

The chain uses TRBV11-1 and TRBJ2-3; a weak D match, TRBD1 (5 bases). CDR1 SGHAT and CDR2 FQDESV come from the germline V gene (reference sequence). The CDR3 is 15 amino acids. V lost 0 bases, J lost 2 bases, and 9 bases lay in between. CDR3: CASSLAGHFTDTQYF. In DNA form, the CDR3 reads TGTGCCAGCAGCTTAGCCGGACACTTCACAGATACGCAGTATTTT.

V and J are TRBV15 and TRBJ2-1; 12 nucleotides match TRBD2. Germline CDR1 LNHNV, CDR2 YYDKDF (reference sequence). The V and J ends lost 3 bases and 6 bases, in that order; junction bases with no gene match: 9. This CDR3 has 17 amino acids. CDR3 DNA: TGTGCCACCAGCAGTAGACTAGCGGGAGTCAAAAGCAATGAGCAGTTCTTC. It encodes CATSSRLAGVKSNEQFF.

The chain has TRBV12-3 or TRBV12-4 and TRBJ2-5; 8 bases fit TRBD2. CDR3 length: 14 amino acids. V was clipped by 7 bases and J by 5 bases; unmatched bases: 9. The CDR3 protein is CASTPGLAVETQYF. The DNA of the CDR3 is TGTGCCAGCACCCCCGGACTAGCAGTGGAGACCCAGTACTTC.

This chain joins TRBV20-1 and TRBJ2-1, with D tentatively TRBD1 or TRBD2 (6 bases each). Germline V CDR1 and CDR2: DFQATT, SNEGSKA (reference sequence). CDR3 length: 17 residues. Trimming left V 6 bases short and J 2 bases short, with 23 bases between. The CDR3 region has the DNA TGCAGTGCCCCCGGACCGCTTCGGGGGCCGCCCTACAATGAGCAGTTCTTC. Translation gives CSAPGPLRGPPYNEQFF.

This clonotype came up many times. J is TRBJ2-3 and V is TRBV7-2, with D tentatively TRBD2 (5 bases). Germline-derived CDR1 and CDR2 are SGHTA and FQGNSA. This CDR3 has 15 amino acids. With 4 bases removed from V and 4 bases from J, the gap between germline ends came to 15 bases. The CDR3 bases are TGTGCCAGCAGCTCACGCGGGCTGGCGTCAGATACGCAGTATTTT. Encoded protein: CASSSRGLASDTQYF.

This chain connects TRBV7-9 to TRBJ2-3; D is unclear. Germline assignment: CDR1 SEHNR and CDR2 FQNEAQ (reference sequence). This CDR3 contains 14 residues. V was cut by 0 bases and J by 4 bases, with 8 bases left in between. The CDR3 nucleotides read TGTGCCAGCAGCTTAGCGACTTTCCCAGATACGCAGTATTTT. Protein sequence: CASSLATFPDTQYF.